A single sample gave rise to the 7 T cell receptor beta chains below, sequenced in a study of T cell changes during pregnancy in multiple sclerosis. This table comes from immunoSEQ multiplex PCR, and its TCRdb copy is limited to in-frame clones, with some not included. The table includes some 47,000 clones, 80% to 90% detected once. The specimen comprised CD8+ T cells from peripheral blood mononuclear cells, sampled in the second trimester of pregnancy. Receptors originate from a female donor with multiple sclerosis, enrolled in a pregnancy study.

The V and J genes are TRBV6-1 and TRBJ2-1; D gene ambiguous. Trimming cost V 6 bases and J 4 bases, with 10 bases left between them. CDR1 and CDR2 (germline): MNHNS, SASEGT. This CDR3 contains 13 residues. The CDR3 sequence is CASSEQRYNEQFF. CDR3 nucleotides: TGTGCCAGCAGCGAACAGAGGTACAATGAGCAGTTCTTC.

The chain carries TRBV5-4 and TRBJ2-1; TRBD2 matches 9 bases. V dropped 3 bases and J dropped 6; count of bases not matched to a gene: 10. The CDR3 contains 16 residues. Germline V lookup: CDR1 SGHNT, CDR2 YYREEE (reference sequence). The CDR3 is CASSSGFWRGGNEQFF. Written as DNA, the CDR3 is TGTGCCAGCAGCTCGGGGTTCTGGCGGGGGGGCAATGAGCAGTTCTTC.

The table lists this clone with a count of one. The chain couples TRBV7-9 to TRBJ2-3; weak D call: TRBD1 (5 bases). Trimming took off 6 bases at V and 8 bases at J, with 12 bases between the two ends. Germline V gene lookup returns CDR1 SEHNR and CDR2 FQNEAQ (reference sequence). The CDR3 runs to 12 residues. In DNA, the CDR3 is TGTGCCAGCAGTCCCCAAGGGGCTACGCAGTATTTT. It codes for CASSPQGATQYF.

The chain has TRBV7-2 and TRBJ1-2, with 7 bases matching TRBD1. The germline CDR1 and CDR2 sequences are SGHTA and FQGNSA. The CDR3 has 13 amino acids. J lost 4 bases, V lost 4 bases, and 3 bases had no gene match. The CDR3 protein is CASSSGTAYGYTF. CDR3 DNA sequence: TGTGCCAGCAGCTCAGGGACAGCCTATGGCTACACCTTC.

The chain links TRBV19 to TRBJ2-6, with TRBD1 matching over 8 bases. V shed 0 bases and J 0 bases; nucleotides not matched to a gene: 22. The CDR3 contains 24 residues. The germline V gene has CDR1 LNHDA and CDR2 SQIVND (reference sequence). CDR3 coding DNA: TGTGCCAGTAGTATAGATTTCTGGCCTGGACAGGGTAGTAGGGAAAACTCTGGGGCCAACGTCCTGACTTTC. This encodes CASSIDFWPGQGSRENSGANVLTF.

V and J are TRBV27 and TRBJ2-1, with a weak D call TRBD1 (6 bases). Trimming removed 5 bases at V and 0 bases at J, with 14 bases between. CDR1 and CDR2 (germline): MNHEY, SMNVEV (reference sequence). The CDR3 loop spans 16 amino acids. CDR3 in DNA: TGTGCCAGCAGTCTAAAGGACAGTAACTCCTACAATGAGCAGTTCTTC. Its protein is CASSLKDSNSYNEQFF.

The rearrangement joins TRBV2 to TRBJ2-1; 8 bases line up with TRBD2. This CDR3 has 13 residues. Germline V CDR1 and CDR2: SNHLY, FYNNEI. Trimming removed 4 bases from V and 8 bases from J; junction bases left unmatched: 4. The CDR3 loop reads CASSAGGNHEQFF. The CDR3 DNA sequence: TGTGCCAGCAGTGCGGGGGGGAACCATGAGCAGTTCTTC.